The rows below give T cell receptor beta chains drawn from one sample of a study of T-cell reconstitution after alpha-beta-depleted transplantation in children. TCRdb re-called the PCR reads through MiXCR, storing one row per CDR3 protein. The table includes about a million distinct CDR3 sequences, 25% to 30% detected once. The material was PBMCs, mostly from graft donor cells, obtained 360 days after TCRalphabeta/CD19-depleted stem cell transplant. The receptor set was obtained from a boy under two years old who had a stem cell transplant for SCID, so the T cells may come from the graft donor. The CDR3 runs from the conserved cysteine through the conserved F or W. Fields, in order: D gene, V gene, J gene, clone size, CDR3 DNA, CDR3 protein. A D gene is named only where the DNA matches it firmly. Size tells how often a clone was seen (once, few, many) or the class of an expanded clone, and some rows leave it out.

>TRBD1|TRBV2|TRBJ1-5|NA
TGTGCCAGCACCTTACAGGGGGCAGGTCAGCCCCAGCATTTT
CASTLQGAGQPQHF
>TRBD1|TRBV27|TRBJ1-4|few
TGTGCCAGCAGTCCGGACAGGGGGCGCGTTCTGGGAGAGGATGAAAAACTGTTTTTT
CASSPDRGRVLGEDEKLFF
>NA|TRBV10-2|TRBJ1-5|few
TGCGCCAGCACCGGACAGCATAATCAGCCCCAGCATTTT
CASTGQHNQPQHF
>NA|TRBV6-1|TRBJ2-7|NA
TGTGCCAGCAGTGACAGGGGCCCCTCCTACGAGCAGTACTTC
CASSDRGPSYEQYF
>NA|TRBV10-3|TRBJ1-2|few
TGTGCCATCAGTGAGTCCGGGGCAGCTCCCTATGGCTACACCTTC
CAISESGAAPYGYTF
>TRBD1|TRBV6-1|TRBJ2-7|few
TGTGCCAGCAAACGGGGACAGGGGTCCTACGAGCAGTACTTC
CASKRGQGSYEQYF
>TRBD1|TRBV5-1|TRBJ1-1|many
TGCGCCAGCAGCGGGGACAGTGAAGCTTTCTTT
CASSGDSEAFF
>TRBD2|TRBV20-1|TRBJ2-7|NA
TGCAGTGCAGAAGCTATAGCGGGGGGAACATACGAGCAGTACTTC
CSAEAIAGGTYEQYF
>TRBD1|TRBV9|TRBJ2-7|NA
TGTGCCAGCAGCGTAGGGCAGGGGGCGAACGAGCAGTACTTC
CASSVGQGANEQYF
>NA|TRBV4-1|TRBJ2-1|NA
TGCGCCAGCAAGGGAGGTTGGTCCTACAATGAGCAGTTCTTC
CASKGGWSYNEQFF
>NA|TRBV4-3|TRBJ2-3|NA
TGCGCCAGCAGCACCGAGGCGGGCCGCACAGATACGCAGTATTTT
CASSTEAGRTDTQYF
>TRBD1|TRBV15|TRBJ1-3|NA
TGTGCCACCAGCAGGGGCCTTGGGACAGGGGATGGAAACACCATATATTTT
CATSRGLGTGDGNTIYF
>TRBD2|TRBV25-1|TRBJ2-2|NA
TGTGCCAGCAGTGTGGCTAGCGGGTCCGGGGAGCTGTTTTTT
CASSVASGSGELFF
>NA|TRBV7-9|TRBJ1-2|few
TGTGCCAGCAGCCCTACTCTAACCCTTAACTATGGCTACACCTTC
CASSPTLTLNYGYTF
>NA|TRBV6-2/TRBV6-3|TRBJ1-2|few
TGTGCCAGCAGTTACGGGGACAATCCTCGCTATGGCTACACCTTC
CASSYGDNPRYGYTF
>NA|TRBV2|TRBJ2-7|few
TGTGCCAGCAGTGCCCGCCGGGAGAGCTACGAGCAGTACTTC
CASSARRESYEQYF